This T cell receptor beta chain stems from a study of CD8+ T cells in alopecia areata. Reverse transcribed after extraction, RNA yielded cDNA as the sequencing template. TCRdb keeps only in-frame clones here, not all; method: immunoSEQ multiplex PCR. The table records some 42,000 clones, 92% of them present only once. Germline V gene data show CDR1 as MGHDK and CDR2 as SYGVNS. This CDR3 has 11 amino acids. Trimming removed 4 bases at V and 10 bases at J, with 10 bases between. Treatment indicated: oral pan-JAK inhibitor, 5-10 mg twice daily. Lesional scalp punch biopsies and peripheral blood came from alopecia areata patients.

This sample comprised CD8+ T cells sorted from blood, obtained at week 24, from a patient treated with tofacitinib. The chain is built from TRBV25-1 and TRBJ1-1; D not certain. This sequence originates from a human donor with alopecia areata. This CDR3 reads CASSVPAGAFF. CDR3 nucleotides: TGTGCCAGCAGTGTACCGGCAGGAGCTTTCTTT.